This T cell receptor beta chain was found in a study of cytomegalovirus exposure and HLA in healthy donors (dated by TCRdb to about 2017). About the full investigation: According to an earlier analysis of 450 to 650 of the donors, some 180 million T cells yielded 117 million unique TCR beta sequences and roughly 280 Gb of sequence data. Rather than drawing on any new phenotypic data, the later analysis identified candidate immune exposures from TCR beta sequences and the way those sequences occurred across donors. All discovery cohort repertoires had been generated using a single sequencing platform. An early release that covered fewer than 800 HLA-typed donors contained around 300 gigabases of sequencing data and tens of millions of unique TCR sequences. The T cell repertoires of 550 to 850 subjects were profiled by immunosequencing and related to cytomegalovirus serostatus. The study combined high-throughput TCR immunosequencing, statistical association of individual TCRs with disease status, and machine learning to predict cytomegalovirus infection status. On average, around 230,000 unique TCR beta nucleotide sequences were sequenced per donor among 398 genotyped donors of the cohort, with 15% to 20% of those sequences being non-productive. HLA typing included class I and class II loci at four-digit resolution. A few DR-DQ haplotypes were handled as single units for association and clustering because linkage in the cohort was strong. Genome-wide SNP genotypes for about 55% of the 666 donors were used in a later genetic analysis, which treated that subset as a discovery cohort. A later analysis re-examined previously published TCR beta repertoires from hundreds of donors and added high-resolution HLA genotyping to investigate patterns of TCR occurrence. In addition to the first cohort of roughly 700 subjects, a separate validation cohort of approximately 120 different subjects was used. The study aimed to test whether signatures of past pathogen exposure could be identified by cataloging public T cell receptors. The genetic ancestry cluster associated with self-reported Caucasian donors included 80% to 90% of the roughly 400 genotyped donors. Alongside the repertoire data, information on donor age, sex, ethnicity and CMV serostatus was compiled. The number of typed donors differed by locus: 629-630 for A, B, C, DRB1 and DQB1; about 520 for DQA1; roughly 600 for DPA1; and around 470 for DPB1. An earlier analysis of approximately 500 of the donors applied high-throughput TCR beta sequencing to assess whether each TCR beta V gene segment acted as functional or pseudogenic.

CDR1 SGHRS and CDR2 YFSETQ were looked up in the germline V gene. The CDR3 runs 15 residues from the cysteine to the phenylalanine. Only CDR3 DNA is held: 45 bases, read in frame from base 1. V drops 4 bases and J drops 1 base, leaving 14 bases in between. The cohort comprised 550 to 700 healthy bone marrow donors. Cohort members were all nominally healthy when sampled, although unrecorded immune exposures were likely present. The donor tested CMV seronegative and was one of the 352 seronegative cohort members. A peripheral blood sample was collected from each donor, and TCR beta sequencing was performed on peripheral blood mononuclear cells. The Qiagen DNeasy Blood Extraction Kit was used to extract genomic DNA from the blood cell samples. Libraries were constructed by the immunoSEQ multiplex PCR assay. A mixture of 60 forward primers for TCR Vbeta segments and 13 reverse primers for TCR Jbeta segments was used in the multiplex PCR. The CDR3 region of rearranged TCR beta genes was amplified from genomic DNA with a multiplex PCR assay. Amplified TCR beta libraries were sequenced as 87-base-pair reads on the Illumina HiSeq System. The paper's data handling went like this. A later analysis tallied around 80 million unique TCR beta chains across the 650 to 750 repertoires, and 10 million to 11 million of those chains were shared by two or more donors. To remove PCR and sequencing errors, raw reads were error-corrected and collapsed into unique sequences using a nearest-neighbor algorithm that merged closely related sequences. V, D and J gene segments were assigned by aligning CDR3 sequences to IMGT reference sequences. Each retained sequence needed at least a six-nucleotide match to both a V gene segment and a J gene segment. A rearrangement counted as productive if the CDR3 had no stop codons and remained in frame with V and J, and every other rearrangement counted as non-productive. Following IMGT convention, CDR3 was defined as the stretch from the second conserved V-encoded cysteine up to the conserved J-encoded phenylalanine. In an earlier analysis of around 540 of the donors, sequences lacking an unambiguous match to a single V gene segment were excluded. In an earlier analysis of approximately 590 of the donors, V segments were called functional above 56.7% productive rearrangements and were called segregating when the between-donor standard deviation exceeded 5%. To diagnose cytomegalovirus status from the catalog of TCR beta chain sequences, a statistical classification framework was built. A later analysis assigned V and J genes by comparing TCR nucleotide sequences with IMGT/GENE-DB human TR gene sequences. The TCRdist pipeline was used in a later analysis to assign CDR3 sequences and most-parsimonious VDJ recombination scenarios. In a later analysis, each TCR beta chain was defined by its CDR3 amino acid sequence together with its V-gene family, and reads without a unique V-gene family were excluded. A later analysis removed 592 highly shared, low-generation-probability nucleotide sequences to deal with suspected cross-contamination and a sequencing artifact. A later analysis calculated a clonal expansion index for each public chain from normalized within-repertoire ranks of inferred template counts. In a later analysis, generation probabilities were computed with a VDJ recombination model fitted to out-of-frame rearrangements, and the resulting probabilities were checked against IGoR. A later analysis scored TCR-TCR, TCR-HLA and TCR-CMV co-occurrence with hypergeometric tests, applying a repertoire-size bias correction to TCR pairs. To estimate false discovery rates, a later analysis permuted the HLA or CMV assignments 20 times. In a later analysis, co-occurring TCRs were grouped using DBSCAN, and TCRdist sequence similarity was added for clustering within HLA-allele-positive subsets. For co-occurrence clustering, repertoires with fewer than 30,000 or more than 120,000 public chains were excluded, along with five repertoires with anomalous nucleotide sharing. TCRdb retrieved this table from immuneACCESS and kept in-frame rearrangements only. Not all clones are present; in checked studies, unresolved V genes account for under half, and no reason is known for the remainder. That table is the source of V, J and clone size, and D and trimming were worked out from the DNA. The sample table includes 40,000 to 45,000 clones. About 1.7% of the sample belongs to the ten largest clones.

What the work shows at the level of the full study, not this receptor alone: The classifier was reported to diagnose cytomegalovirus status with high specificity and sensitivity in both the original and validation cohorts. When HLA alleles, especially DR and DQ, strongly co-occurred, attributing TCR associations to individual alleles was difficult. It was suggested by the authors that the approach could potentially be generalized to other disease states and immunological phenotypes. In an earlier analysis of over 550 of the donors, most TCR beta V segments were observed in productive rearrangements about 87% or about 30% of the time, broadly matching IMGT annotations. A cluster of highly shared sequence variants was judged likely to represent a technical artifact of the sequencing pipeline. A later analysis associated 16,951 TCR beta sequences with specific HLA alleles at a false discovery rate of 0.05. According to a later analysis, parvovirus B19, influenza, CMV and Epstein-Barr virus appeared linked to several top co-occurrence clusters. A further reported finding was that TCR beta sequences accurately predicted the HLA-A and HLA-B alleles for most subjects in the first cohort. The only immune exposure information available for the cohort was CMV serostatus. Across donors, most TCR sequences were observed very rarely, whereas some public TCRs were present in many individuals. A few of the identified cytomegalovirus-associated TCR beta chains were confirmed in vitro to be specific for cytomegalovirus antigens. Linkage disequilibrium might explain the correlated functional status among segregating V segments, but an unknown experimental factor could not be ruled out. Because the 87-base-pair reads could not distinguish some IMGT-functional V segments, including TRBV6-2 and TRBV6-3, those segments were excluded. An association between a missense DCLRE1C variant and V-gene and J-gene trimming of TCR beta chains was found in a later genetic analysis and replicated in an independent cohort. According to a later analysis, most CMV-associated TCR beta chains appeared to be HLA-restricted, and the HLA associations seemed to be driven largely by CMV exposure. Approximately 18 rarely observed V segments, including chromosome 9 orphons, were excluded from the earlier analysis of approximately 600 of the donors because counts were too low. In a later analysis, HLA-associated TCR beta chains showed more clonal expansion and lower generation probabilities than non-associated chains that were equally common. Because HLA typing was missing for some donors at each locus, association tests included only the typed subset. A total of 150 or so TCR beta chains were listed by the study as associated with cytomegalovirus. The presence/absence analyses assumed that sequencing depth was roughly uniform across donors, and that assumption may not be true. In a later genetic analysis, fewer N-insertions in productive TCRs were reported among donors in an Asian-associated ancestry cluster than the roughly 640-donor mean. In a later analysis, TCR association rates were found to vary across HLA loci, with the most associated TCRs seen for DRB1 alleles and the fewest for HLA-C alleles. Only TCR beta chains were sequenced in this cohort, and the absence of alpha or paired-chain data limited detectable features.

Concerning this clone itself: There is no known antigen for this receptor.

The TCR sequence derives from a woman in her thirties in good health and CMV-seronegative. The chain is assembled from TRBV5-1 and TRBJ1-1, with TRBD1 tentatively as D gene (5 bases match). Material: PBMCs. The DNA is as follows: TGCGCCAGCAGCCTCGTGGGGCAGCCGAACACTGAAGCTTTCTTT. It specifies CASSLVGQPNTEAFF.